This T cell receptor beta chain was sequenced for a study of T cells in Graves' hyperthyroidism and ophthalmopathy. Study observations and caveats: A model built on 13 V-J features separated ophthalmopathy from stable hyperthyroidism.

Many counts were recorded for this clonotype. Its antigen remains unidentified. Those patients with uncontrolled infection, other autoimmune disease, pregnancy or lactation were excluded. The CDR3 is made up of 18 amino acids. J lost 0 bases, V lost 2 bases, and 13 bases had no gene match. CDR1 is MNHEY, CDR2 SVGEGT, per germline. TCR beta CDR3 sequences were amplified from RNA transcripts. In the first-round RT-PCR of the TCR CDR3, the HTBI primer set was used. TCRdb reprocessed the multiplex PCR reads via MiXCR and lists one record per CDR3 protein. Counted here are roughly 180,000 distinct CDR3 sequences, 8% to 9.5% occurring once; the ten biggest clones make up roughly a fifth.

Input material: blood. This receptor was obtained from a young woman with Graves' hyperthyroidism that later progressed to Graves' ophthalmopathy. The chain has TRBV6-2 or TRBV6-3 and TRBJ2-7; 7 nucleotides agree with TRBD1. The CDR3 here is CASSYPRTGSFLSYEQYF. The CDR3 region has the DNA TGTGCCAGCAGTTACCCACGGACAGGCAGCTTTCTCTCCTACGAGCAGTACTTC.